These T cell receptor beta chains were read from a single sample in a study of T cells in Graves' hyperthyroidism and ophthalmopathy. TCRdb called the multiplex PCR reads again in MiXCR, with one record for every CDR3 protein. This table holds around 300,000 distinct CDR3 sequences, about 13% found once. What was sequenced was blood. The source of these receptors is a woman aged 40 to 49 with Graves' hyperthyroidism. Each CDR3 is given with its conserved first and last residue. The D gene is left open where the match is weak. Part of the rows lack a size; the others show once, few, many or a class for expanded clones.

TRBV12-3/TRBV12-4,-,TRBJ1-4,many,15,CASSLGFVSNEKLFF,TGTGCCAGCAGTTTAGGTTTTGTTTCTAATGAAAAACTGTTTTTT
TRBV27,-,TRBJ2-6,many,17,CASMPDFSRSGANVLTF,TGTGCCAGCATGCCTGATTTCTCTCGCTCTGGGGCCAACGTCCTGACTTTC
TRBV6-1,-,TRBJ2-5,many,14,CASRTRQVVETQYF,TGTGCCAGCAGGACCCGACAGGTTGTGGAGACCCAGTACTTC
TRBV28,TRBD1,TRBJ1-2,many,15,CASRYLQGFDYGYTF,TGTGCCAGCAGGTACCTACAGGGGTTCGACTATGGCTACACCTTC
TRBV6-1,-,TRBJ2-2,many,14,CASSLGPGPGELFF,TGTGCCAGCAGCCTTGGGCCGGGGCCCGGGGAGCTGTTTTTT
TRBV9,-,TRBJ1-5,few,15,CASSASGRTIQPQHF,TGTGCCAGCAGTGCCAGTGGACGTACAATTCAGCCCCAGCATTTT
TRBV4-1,-,TRBJ2-5,many,17,CASSGHLAGSLRETQYF,TGCGCCAGCAGCGGACATCTTGCCGGGAGCCTAAGAGAGACCCAGTACTTC
TRBV25-1,-,TRBJ2-5,-,13,CASSAGRGETQYF,TGTGCCAGCAGTGCGGGGAGAGGAGAGACCCAGTACTTC
TRBV19,-,TRBJ1-2,-,13,CASSMGRKDGYTF,TGTGCCAGTAGTATGGGGCGAAAAGATGGCTACACCTTC
TRBV28,TRBD2,TRBJ2-3,few,13,CASSLLAAHTQYF,TGTGCCAGCAGTTTACTAGCGGCCCATACGCAGTATTTT
TRBV19,-,TRBJ2-3,-,15,CASSTLSLGTDTQYF,TGTGCCAGTAGTACACTCAGCTTGGGGACAGATACGCAGTATTTT
TRBV28,TRBD1,TRBJ2-7,many,19,CASSCDRQSTGATLYEQYF,TGTGCCAGCAGCTGCGATCGACAGTCTACAGGGGCGACCTTATACGAGCAGTACTTC
TRBV28,-,TRBJ2-5,-,12,CASNRAGETQYF,TGTGCCAGCAACAGGGCGGGGGAGACCCAGTACTTC
TRBV13,-,TRBJ2-6,-,17,CASTSGALGREANVLTF,TGTGCCAGCACATCCGGGGCTCTGGGTAGGGAGGCCAACGTCCTGACTTTC
TRBV28,TRBD1,TRBJ1-5,many,16,CASSFTKQGDNQPQHF,TGTGCCAGCAGTTTCACCAAACAGGGGGACAATCAGCCCCAGCATTTT
TRBV18,TRBD1,TRBJ1-4,-,16,CASSSIPGQRNEKLFF,TGTGCCAGCTCATCCATCCCGGGACAGCGTAATGAAAAACTGTTTTTT
TRBV20-1,TRBD2,TRBJ2-4,many,18,CSARGVPGLAGVKDIQYF,TGCAGTGCTAGAGGCGTTCCGGGACTAGCGGGAGTAAAGGACATTCAGTACTTC